This T cell receptor beta chain appears in the sequencing data of a study of blood T cell repertoires in COVID-19. The repertoire was sequenced with immunoSEQ multiplex PCR; TCRdb's copy has only in-frame clones and lacks some. Of roughly 230,000 clones listed, roughly 84% were seen once; the top ten hold less than 8.5%. This CDR3 is built from 14 residues. The ends were cut back, 2 bases at V and 7 bases at J, with 9 bases in the middle. Germline V lookup: CDR1 SNHLY, CDR2 FYNNEI. The sequenced material came from PBMCs or T cells enriched from blood (not recorded which). The clonotype originates from a woman aged 45-65 years who had been exposed to COVID-19. The rearrangement uses TRBV2 and TRBJ1-6; the D gene is possibly TRBD1 (6 bases). The CDR3 is CASSERQGNSPLHF. CDR3 coding DNA: TGTGCCAGCAGTGAACGTCAGGGGAATTCACCCCTCCACTTT.